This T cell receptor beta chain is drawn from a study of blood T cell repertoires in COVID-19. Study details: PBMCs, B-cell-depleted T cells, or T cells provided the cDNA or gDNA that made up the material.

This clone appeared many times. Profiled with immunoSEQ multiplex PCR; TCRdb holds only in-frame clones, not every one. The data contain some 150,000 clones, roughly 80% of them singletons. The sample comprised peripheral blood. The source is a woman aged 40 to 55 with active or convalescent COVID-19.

As DNA, the CDR3 is TGCAGCGTTGTGTGGACGGGGGGGCCTCAAGAGACCCAGTACTTC. This encodes CSVVWTGGPQETQYF. The chain employs TRBV29-1 and TRBJ2-5; TRBD2 agrees at 8 bases. The junction had 9 bases not matched to a gene; V was cut back by 4 bases and J by 2 bases. Germline CDR1 SQVTM, CDR2 ANQGSEA. The CDR3 sequence is 15 residues long.